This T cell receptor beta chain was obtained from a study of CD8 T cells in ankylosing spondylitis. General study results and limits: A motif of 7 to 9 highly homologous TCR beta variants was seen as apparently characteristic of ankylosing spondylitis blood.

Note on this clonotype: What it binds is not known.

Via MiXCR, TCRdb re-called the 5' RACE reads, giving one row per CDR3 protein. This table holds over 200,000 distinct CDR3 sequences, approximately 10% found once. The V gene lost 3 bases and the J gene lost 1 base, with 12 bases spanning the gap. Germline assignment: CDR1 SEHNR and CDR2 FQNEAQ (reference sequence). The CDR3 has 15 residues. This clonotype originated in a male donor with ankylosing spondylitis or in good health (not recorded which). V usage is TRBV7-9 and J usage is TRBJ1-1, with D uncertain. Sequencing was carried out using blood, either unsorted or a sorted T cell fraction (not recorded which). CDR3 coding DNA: TGTGCCAGCAGCTTCAGTCCTAGAGGGAACACTGAAGCTTTCTTT. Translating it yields CASSFSPRGNTEAFF.